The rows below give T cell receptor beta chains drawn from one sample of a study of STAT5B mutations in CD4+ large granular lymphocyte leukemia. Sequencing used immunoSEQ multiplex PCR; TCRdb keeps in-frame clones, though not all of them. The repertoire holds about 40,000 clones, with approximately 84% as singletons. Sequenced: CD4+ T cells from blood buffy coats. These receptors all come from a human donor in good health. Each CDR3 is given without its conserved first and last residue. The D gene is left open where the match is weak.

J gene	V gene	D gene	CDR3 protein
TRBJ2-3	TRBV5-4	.	ASSPVRDTQY
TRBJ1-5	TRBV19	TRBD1	ASSPQGASQPQH
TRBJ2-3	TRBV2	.	ASGRSSTDTQY
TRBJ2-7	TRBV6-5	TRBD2	ASRKTSGSRYEQY
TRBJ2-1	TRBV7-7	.	ASSQTARESEQF
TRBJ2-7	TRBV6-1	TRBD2	ASSERGGPYEQY
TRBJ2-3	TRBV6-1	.	ASSERAYPASTDTQY
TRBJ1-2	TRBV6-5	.	ASNKGGPDYGYT
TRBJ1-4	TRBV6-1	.	ASSESGRGVHEKLF
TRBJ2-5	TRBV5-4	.	ASSLEAEQETQY
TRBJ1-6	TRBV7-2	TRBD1	ASSPMTGGYNSPLH
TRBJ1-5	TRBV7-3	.	ASSPKFVGSFNQPQH
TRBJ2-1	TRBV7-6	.	ASSFAAWGSYSYNEQF
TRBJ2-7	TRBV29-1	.	SVRVGGGPDEQY
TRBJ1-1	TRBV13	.	ASSSMRAEAF
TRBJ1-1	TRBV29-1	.	SGLGLVATEAF
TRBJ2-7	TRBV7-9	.	ASSLDPTYEQY
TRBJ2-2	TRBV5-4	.	ASSPIHTGELF
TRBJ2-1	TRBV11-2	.	ASSSFWQGGGANEQF
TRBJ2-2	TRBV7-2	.	ASSIPPGELF
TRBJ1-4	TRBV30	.	AFNTGRNNEKLF
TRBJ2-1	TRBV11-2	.	ASSLEGGKGNNEQF
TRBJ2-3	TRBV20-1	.	SASTGYTQY
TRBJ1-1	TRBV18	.	ASSPGTGANTEAF
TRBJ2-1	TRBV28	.	ASSRTGMANNEQF
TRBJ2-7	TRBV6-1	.	ASSVSSAGRNYEQY
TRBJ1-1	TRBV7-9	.	ASSPEGRGRTEAF
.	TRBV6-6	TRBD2	ASSYAGTSGSYEQY
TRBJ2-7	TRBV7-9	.	ASSSLTGVGQY
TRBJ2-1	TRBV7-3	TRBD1	ASSRGQGTHNEQF
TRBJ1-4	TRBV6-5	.	ASTPTPSGEKLF
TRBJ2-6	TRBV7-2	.	ASRSPGSWAGANVLT
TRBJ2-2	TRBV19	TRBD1	ASSGQANTGELF
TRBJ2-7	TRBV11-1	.	ASSLRQFEQY
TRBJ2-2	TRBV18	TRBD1	ASSPMGQGPTGELF
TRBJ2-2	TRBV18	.	ASSRGADTGELF
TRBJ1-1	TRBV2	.	ASRKPTGTVNTEAF
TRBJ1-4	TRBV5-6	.	ASSKGNSEKLF
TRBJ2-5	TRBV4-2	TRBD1	ASSQDWGQGGETQY
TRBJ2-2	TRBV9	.	ASSVAAPGELF
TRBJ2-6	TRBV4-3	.	ASSQDRAPGANVLT
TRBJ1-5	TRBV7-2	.	ASSPRTENQPQH
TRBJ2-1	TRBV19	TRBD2	ASSFRGLAGGPPRENEQF
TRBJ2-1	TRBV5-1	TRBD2	ASSVLAGGSQEQF
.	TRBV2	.	ASRQGDGPSEQY
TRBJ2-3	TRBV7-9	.	ASSLDGGDTQY
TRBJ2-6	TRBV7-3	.	ASSLTGTPGGANVLT
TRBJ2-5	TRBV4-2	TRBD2	ASSQGDTAGGPRQETQY
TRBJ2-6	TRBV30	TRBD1	AWSAGQTGANVLT